The T cell receptor (beta chain) described here comes from a study of T cells in Graves' hyperthyroidism and ophthalmopathy. General observations from the study: Ophthalmopathy prediction by the model preceded onset by a median about 6 months.

Trimming removed 10 bases from V and 6 bases from J; junction bases left unmatched: 9. Germline lookup yields CDR1 LNHDA and CDR2 SQIVND (reference sequence). CDR3 size: 14 residues. Points on this clonotype: What it binds is unknown.

Researchers amplified the TCR beta CDR3 regions from RNA transcripts. A set of HTBI primers served as the primers for a first-round RT-PCR of the TCR CDR3. TCRdb processed the multiplex PCR reads anew with MiXCR; each CDR3 protein has one entry. The profile shows about 210,000 distinct CDR3 sequences, about 15% of them singletons. No ophthalmopathy progression within 18 months constituted stable Graves' hyperthyroidism. The sample comprised blood. The chain links TRBV19 to TRBJ2-2; 9 nucleotides agree with TRBD1. The TCR was taken from a man between 50 and 59 years old with Graves' hyperthyroidism. CDR3 sequence reads: CATSGTGSPGELFF. The DNA of the CDR3 is TGTGCCACTTCCGGGACAGGGTCCCCCGGGGAGCTGTTTTTT. Full variable domain (rest looked up from reference TRBV19 and TRBJ2-2): DGGITQSPKYLFRKEGQNVTLSCEQNLNHDAMYWYRQDPGQGLRLIYYSQIVNDFQKGDIAEGYSVSREKKESFPLTVTSAQKNPTAFYLCATSGTGSPGELFFGEGSRLTVL.